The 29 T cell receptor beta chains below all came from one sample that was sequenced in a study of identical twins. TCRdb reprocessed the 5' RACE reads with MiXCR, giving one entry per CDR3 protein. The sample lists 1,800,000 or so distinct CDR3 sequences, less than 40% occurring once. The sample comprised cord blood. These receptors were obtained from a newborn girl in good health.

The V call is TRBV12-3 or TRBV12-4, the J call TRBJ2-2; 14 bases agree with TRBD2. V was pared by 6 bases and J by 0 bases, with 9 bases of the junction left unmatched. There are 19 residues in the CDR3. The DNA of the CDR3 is TGTGCCAGCAGCCCAGGGACTAGCGGGAGAACCGCGAACACCGGGGAGCTGTTTTTT. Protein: CASSPGTSGRTANTGELFF.

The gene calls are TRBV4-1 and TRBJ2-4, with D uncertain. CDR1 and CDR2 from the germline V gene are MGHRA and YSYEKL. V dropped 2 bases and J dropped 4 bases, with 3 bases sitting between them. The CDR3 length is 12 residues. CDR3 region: CASSQWKNIQYF. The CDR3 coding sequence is TGCGCCAGCAGCCAATGGAAAAACATTCAGTACTTC.

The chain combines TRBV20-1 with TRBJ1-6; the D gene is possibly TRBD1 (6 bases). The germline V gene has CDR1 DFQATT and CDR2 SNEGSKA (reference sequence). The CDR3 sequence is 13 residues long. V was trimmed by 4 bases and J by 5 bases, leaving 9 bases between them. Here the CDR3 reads CSATGAHNSPLHF. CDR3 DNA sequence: TGCAGTGCTACGGGGGCGCATAATTCACCCCTCCACTTT.

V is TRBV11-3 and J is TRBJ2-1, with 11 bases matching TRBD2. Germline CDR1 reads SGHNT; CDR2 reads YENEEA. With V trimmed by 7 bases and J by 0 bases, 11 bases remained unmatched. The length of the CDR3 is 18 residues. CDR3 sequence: CASTSTKTSGASYNEQFF. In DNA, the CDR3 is TGTGCCAGCACCTCTACTAAGACTAGCGGGGCCTCCTACAATGAGCAGTTCTTC.

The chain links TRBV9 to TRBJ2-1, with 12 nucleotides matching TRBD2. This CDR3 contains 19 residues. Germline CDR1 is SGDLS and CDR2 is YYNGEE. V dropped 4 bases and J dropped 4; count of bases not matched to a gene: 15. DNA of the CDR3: TGTGCCAGCAGCCCAGAGAGCCCTAGCGGGAGGGCCCGGTACAATGAGCAGTTCTTC. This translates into CASSPESPSGRARYNEQFF.

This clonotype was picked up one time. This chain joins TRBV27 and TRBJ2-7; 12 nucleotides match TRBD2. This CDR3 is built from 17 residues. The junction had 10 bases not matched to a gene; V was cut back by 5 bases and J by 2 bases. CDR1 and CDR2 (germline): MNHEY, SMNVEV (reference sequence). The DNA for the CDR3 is TGTGCCAGCAGTCCCCGTCGCGCTAGCGGGAGGGCCTACGAGCAGTACTTC. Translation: CASSPRRASGRAYEQYF.

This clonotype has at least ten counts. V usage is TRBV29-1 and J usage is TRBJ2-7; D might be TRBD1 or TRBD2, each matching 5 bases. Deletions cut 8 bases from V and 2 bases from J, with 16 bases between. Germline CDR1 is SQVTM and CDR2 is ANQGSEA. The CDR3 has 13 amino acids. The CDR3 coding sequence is TGCAGCTTCTGGAAGAGGGGAACCTACGAGCAGTACTTC. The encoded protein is CSFWKRGTYEQYF.

CDR3 sequence (DNA): TGTGCCAGCAGCCAACCTTTCGCAGGTGGCTACACCTTC. Translating it yields CASSQPFAGGYTF. The chain has TRBV3-1 and TRBJ1-2, with D unclear. The CDR3 spans 13 residues. Trimming took 2 bases from V and 7 from J, leaving 11 bases between them. Germline V gene sequence: CDR1 LGHDT, CDR2 YNNKEL (reference sequence). The variable domain in full, completed from reference TRBV3-1 and TRBJ1-2, reads DTAVSQTPKYLVTQMGNDKSIKCEQNLGHDTMYWYKQDSKKFLKIMFSYNNKELIINETVPNRFSPKSPDKAHLNLHINSLELGDSAVYFCASSQPFAGGYTFGSGTRLTVV.

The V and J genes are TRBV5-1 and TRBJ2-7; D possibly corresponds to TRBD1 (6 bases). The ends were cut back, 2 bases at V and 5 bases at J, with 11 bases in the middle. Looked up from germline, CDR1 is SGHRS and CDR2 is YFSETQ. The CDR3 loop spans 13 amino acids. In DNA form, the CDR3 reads TGCGCCAGCAGCTTTATTACAGGGCACGAGCAGTACTTC. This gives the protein CASSFITGHEQYF.

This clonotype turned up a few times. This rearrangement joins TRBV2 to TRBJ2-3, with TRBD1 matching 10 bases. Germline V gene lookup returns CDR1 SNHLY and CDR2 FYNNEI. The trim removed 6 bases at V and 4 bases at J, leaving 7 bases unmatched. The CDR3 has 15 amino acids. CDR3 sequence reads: CASRVSGTGADTQYF. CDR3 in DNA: TGTGCCAGCAGAGTCTCCGGGACAGGGGCAGATACGCAGTATTTT.

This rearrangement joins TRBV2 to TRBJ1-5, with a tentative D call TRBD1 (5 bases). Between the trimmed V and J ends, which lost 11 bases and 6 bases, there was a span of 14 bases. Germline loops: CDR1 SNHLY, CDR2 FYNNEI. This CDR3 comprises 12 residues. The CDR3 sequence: CAGGVSRQPQHF. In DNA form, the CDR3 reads TGTGCCGGAGGGGTATCACGTCAGCCCCAGCATTTT.

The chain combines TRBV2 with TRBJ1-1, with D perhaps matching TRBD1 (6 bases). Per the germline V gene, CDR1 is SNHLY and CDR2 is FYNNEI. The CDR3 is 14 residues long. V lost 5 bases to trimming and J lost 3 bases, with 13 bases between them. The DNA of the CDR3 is TGTGCCAGCAGTACCGGGACATTCTACACTGAAGCTTTCTTT. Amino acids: CASSTGTFYTEAFF. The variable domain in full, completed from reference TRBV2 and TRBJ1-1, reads EPEVTQTPSHQVTQMGQEVILRCVPISNHLYFYWYRQILGQKVEFLVSFYNNEISEKSEIFDDQFSVERPDGSNFTLKIRSTKLEDSAMYFCASSTGTFYTEAFFGQGTRLTVV.

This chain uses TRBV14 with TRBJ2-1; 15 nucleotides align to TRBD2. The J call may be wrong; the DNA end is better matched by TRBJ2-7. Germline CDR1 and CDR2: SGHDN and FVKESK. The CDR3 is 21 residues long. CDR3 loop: CASSQQARGLAGGRSYNEQYF. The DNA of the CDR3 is TGTGCCAGCAGCCAACAAGCCCGAGGACTAGCGGGAGGGCGCTCCTACAATGAGCAGTACTTC.

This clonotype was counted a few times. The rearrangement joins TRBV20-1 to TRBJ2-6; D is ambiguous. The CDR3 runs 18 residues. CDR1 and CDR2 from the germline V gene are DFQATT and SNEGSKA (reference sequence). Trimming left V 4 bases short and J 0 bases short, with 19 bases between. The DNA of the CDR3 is TGCAGTGCTATCTCGGACGGATCACGTAGCTCTGGGGCCAACGTCCTGACTTTC. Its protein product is CSAISDGSRSSGANVLTF.

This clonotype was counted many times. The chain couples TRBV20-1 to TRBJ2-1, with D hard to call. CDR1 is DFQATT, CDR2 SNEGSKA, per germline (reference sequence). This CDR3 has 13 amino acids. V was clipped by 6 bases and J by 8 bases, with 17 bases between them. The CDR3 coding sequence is TGCAGTGCAACAATCAGACCTGAGGATGAGCAGTTCTTC. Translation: CSATIRPEDEQFF.

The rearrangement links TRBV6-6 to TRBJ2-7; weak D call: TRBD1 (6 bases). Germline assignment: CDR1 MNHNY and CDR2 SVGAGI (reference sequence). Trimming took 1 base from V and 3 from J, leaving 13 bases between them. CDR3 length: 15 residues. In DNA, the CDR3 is TGTGCCAGCAGTTACTGGCAGGGGCGTTGCTACGAGCAGTACTTC. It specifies CASSYWQGRCYEQYF.

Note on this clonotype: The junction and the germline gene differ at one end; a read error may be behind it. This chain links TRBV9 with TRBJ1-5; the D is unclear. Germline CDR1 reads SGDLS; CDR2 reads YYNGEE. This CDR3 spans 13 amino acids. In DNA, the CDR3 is TGTGCCCGCAGCGTGGGCGTTTATCAGCCCCAGCATTTT. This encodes CARSVGVYQPQHF.

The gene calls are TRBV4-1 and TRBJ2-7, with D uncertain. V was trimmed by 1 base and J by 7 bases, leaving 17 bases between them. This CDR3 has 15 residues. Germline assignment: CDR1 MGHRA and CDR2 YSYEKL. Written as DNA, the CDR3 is TGCGCCAGCAGCCAAGGGTATTTAATCTACAATGAGCAGTACTTC. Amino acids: CASSQGYLIYNEQYF.

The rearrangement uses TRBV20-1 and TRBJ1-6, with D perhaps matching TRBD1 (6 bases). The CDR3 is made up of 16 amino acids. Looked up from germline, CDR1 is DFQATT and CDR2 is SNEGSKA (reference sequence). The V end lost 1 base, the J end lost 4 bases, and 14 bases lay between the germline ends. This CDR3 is CSARVTRGIYNSPLHF. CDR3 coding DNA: TGCAGTGCTAGAGTCACCAGGGGTATATATAATTCACCCCTCCACTTT.

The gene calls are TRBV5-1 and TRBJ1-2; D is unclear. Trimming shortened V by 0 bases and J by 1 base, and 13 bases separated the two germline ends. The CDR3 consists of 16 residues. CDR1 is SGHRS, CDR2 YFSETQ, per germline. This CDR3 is CASSLAKSRHNYGYTF. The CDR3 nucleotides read TGCGCCAGCAGCTTGGCCAAGAGTCGACATAACTATGGCTACACCTTC.

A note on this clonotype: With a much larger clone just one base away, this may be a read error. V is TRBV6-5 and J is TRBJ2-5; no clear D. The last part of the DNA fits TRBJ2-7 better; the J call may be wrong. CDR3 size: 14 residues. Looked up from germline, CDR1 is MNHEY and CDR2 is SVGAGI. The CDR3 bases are TGTGCCAGCAGTAACCGTCAAGGGTTCCACGAGCAGTACTTC. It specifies CASSNRQGFHEQYF.

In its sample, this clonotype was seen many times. CDR3: CASSQGEADTQYF. DNA for the CDR3: TGTGCCAGCAGCCAAGGGGAGGCAGATACGCAGTATTTT. The rearrangement links TRBV4-2 to TRBJ2-3, with D perhaps matching TRBD2 (6 bases). V shed 1 base and J shed 4 bases, with 6 bases lying between them. CDR3 length: 13 residues. CDR1 and CDR2 (germline): LGHNA, YNFKEQ.

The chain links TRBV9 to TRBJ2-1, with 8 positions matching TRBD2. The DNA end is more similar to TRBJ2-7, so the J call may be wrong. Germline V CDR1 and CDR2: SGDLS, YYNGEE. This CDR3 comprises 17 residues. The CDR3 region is CASSVVASGLSYNEQYF. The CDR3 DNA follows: TGTGCCAGCAGCGTAGTGGCTAGCGGGCTTTCCTACAATGAGCAGTACTTC.

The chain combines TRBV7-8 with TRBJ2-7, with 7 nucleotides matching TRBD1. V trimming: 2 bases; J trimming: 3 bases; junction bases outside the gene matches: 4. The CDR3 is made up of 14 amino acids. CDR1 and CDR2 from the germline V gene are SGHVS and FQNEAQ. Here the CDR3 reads CASSLRGTVYEQYF. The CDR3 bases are TGTGCCAGCAGCTTAAGGGGGACAGTCTACGAGCAGTACTTC.

The CDR3 DNA follows: TGTGCCAGCAGTTTATTCTGGCTAGCGGGAGAGGGGGCCTACAATGAGCAGTTCTTC. This encodes CASSLFWLAGEGAYNEQFF. This rearrangement joins TRBV12-3 or TRBV12-4 to TRBJ2-1; 10 bases agree with TRBD2. The CDR3 length is 19 residues. Trimming at V came to 2 bases and at J to 2 bases, leaving 12 bases not matched to a gene.

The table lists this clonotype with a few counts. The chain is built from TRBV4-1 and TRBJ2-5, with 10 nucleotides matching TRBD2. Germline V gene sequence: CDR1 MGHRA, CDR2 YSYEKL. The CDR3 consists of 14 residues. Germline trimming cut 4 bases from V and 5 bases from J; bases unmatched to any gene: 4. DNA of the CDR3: TGCGCCAGCAGCCCCGATAGCGGGAGGGAGACCCAGTACTTC. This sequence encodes CASSPDSGRETQYF.

The CDR3 coding sequence is TGTGCCAGCACCCGTGGGGGGAACAATGAGCAGTTCTTC. Its protein is CASTRGGNNEQFF. The V call is TRBV5-4, the J call TRBJ2-1; tentatively, D is TRBD2 (6 bases). The V gene's germline CDR1 is SGHNT and CDR2 YYREEE (reference sequence). The V and J ends lost 6 bases and 5 bases respectively, with 12 bases between them. The CDR3 loop spans 13 amino acids. The full variable domain, completed using reference TRBV5-4 and TRBJ2-1, is ETGVTQSPTHLIKTRGQQVTLRCSSQSGHNTVSWYQQALGQGPQFIFQYYREEENGRGNFPPRFSGLQFPNYSSELNVNALELDDSALYLCASTRGGNNEQFFGPGTRLTVL.

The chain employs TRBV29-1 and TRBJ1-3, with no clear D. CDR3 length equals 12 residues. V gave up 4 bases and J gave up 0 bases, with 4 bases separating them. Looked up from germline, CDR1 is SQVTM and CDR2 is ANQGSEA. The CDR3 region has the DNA TGCAGCGTTGCTTTCTCTGGAAACACCATATATTTT. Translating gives CSVAFSGNTIYF.

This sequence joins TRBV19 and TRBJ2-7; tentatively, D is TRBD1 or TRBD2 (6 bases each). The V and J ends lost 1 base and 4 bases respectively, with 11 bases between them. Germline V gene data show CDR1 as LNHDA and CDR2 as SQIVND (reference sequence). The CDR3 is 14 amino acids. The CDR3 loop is CASSIAGAEYEQYF. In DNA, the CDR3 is TGTGCCAGTAGTATAGCGGGGGCTGAGTACGAGCAGTACTTC.